This TCR beta chain was observed in a study of blood T cell repertoires in COVID-19. The CDR3 extends over 13 amino acids. Trimming stripped 5 bases from V and 4 bases from J, with 11 bases between. Germline V gene lookup returns CDR1 MDHEN and CDR2 SYDVKM. Libraries were prepared by immunoSEQ multiplex PCR; TCRdb keeps only in-frame clonotypes and omits some of them. The table shows about 330,000 clones, with roughly 82% occurring only once. The chain uses TRBV28 and TRBJ1-2; no definite D call. Sequencing used peripheral blood. The receptor's source is a woman aged 45-59 years with acute or convalescent COVID-19. The CDR3 DNA is TGTGCCAGCAGTACCCGGGAGGCCTATGGCTACACCTTC. Its protein is CASSTREAYGYTF.